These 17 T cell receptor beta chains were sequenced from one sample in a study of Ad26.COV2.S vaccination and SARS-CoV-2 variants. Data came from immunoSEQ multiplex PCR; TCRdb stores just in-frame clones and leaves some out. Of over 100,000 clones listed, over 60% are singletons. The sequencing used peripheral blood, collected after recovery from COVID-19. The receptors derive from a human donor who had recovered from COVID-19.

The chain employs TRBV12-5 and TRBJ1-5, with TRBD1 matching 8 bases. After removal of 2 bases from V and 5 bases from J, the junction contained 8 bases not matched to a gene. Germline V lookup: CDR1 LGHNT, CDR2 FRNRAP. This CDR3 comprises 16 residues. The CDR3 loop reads CASGLSRDRRDQPQHF. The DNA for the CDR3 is TGTGCTAGTGGTTTGAGCCGGGACAGGCGGGATCAGCCCCAGCATTTT. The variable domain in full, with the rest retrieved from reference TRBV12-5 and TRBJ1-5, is DARVTQTPRHKVTEMGQEVTMRCQPILGHNTVFWYRQTMMQGLELLAYFRNRAPLDDSGMPKDRFSAEMPDATLATLKIQPSEPRDSAVYFCASGLSRDRRDQPQHFGDGTRLSIL.

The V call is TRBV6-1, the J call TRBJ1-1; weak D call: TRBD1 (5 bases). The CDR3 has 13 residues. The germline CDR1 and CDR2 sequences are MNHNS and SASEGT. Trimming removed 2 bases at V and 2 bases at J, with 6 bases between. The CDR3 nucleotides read TGTGCCAGCAGTGAACAGGGTAACACTGAAGCTTTCTTT. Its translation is CASSEQGNTEAFF.

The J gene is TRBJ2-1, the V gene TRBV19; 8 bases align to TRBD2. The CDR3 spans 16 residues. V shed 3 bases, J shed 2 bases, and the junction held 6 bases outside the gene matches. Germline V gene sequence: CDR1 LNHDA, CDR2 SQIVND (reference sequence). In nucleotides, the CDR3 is TGTGCCAGTAGTATGTTGGCGGGGGGAGCCTACAATGAGCAGTTCTTC. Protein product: CASSMLAGGAYNEQFF.

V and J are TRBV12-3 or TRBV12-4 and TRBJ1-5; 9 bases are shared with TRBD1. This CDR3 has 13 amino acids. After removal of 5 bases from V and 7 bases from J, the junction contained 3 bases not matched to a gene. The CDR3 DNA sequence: TGTGCCAGCAGTCGGACAGGGGCGCAGCCCCAGCATTTT. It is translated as CASSRTGAQPQHF.

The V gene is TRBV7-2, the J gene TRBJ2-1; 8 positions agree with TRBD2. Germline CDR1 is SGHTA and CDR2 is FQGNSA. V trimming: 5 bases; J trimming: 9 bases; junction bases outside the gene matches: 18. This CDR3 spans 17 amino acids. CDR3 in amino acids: CASSKLLLRGGEGEQFF. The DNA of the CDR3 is TGTGCCAGCAGCAAACTCCTTCTACGGGGGGGTGAGGGTGAGCAGTTCTTC.

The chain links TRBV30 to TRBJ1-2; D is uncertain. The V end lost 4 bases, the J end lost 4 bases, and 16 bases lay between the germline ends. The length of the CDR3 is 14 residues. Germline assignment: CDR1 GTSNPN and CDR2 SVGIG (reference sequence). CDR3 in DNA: TGTGCCTGGACTCTGGGAGGGCGGATCTATGGCTACACCTTC. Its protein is CAWTLGGRIYGYTF.

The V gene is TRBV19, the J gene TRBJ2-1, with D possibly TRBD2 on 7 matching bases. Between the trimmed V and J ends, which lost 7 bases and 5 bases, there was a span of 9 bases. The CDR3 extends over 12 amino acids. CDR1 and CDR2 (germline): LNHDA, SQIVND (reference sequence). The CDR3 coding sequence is TGTGCCAGTAAGCGGGACAACAATGAGCAGTTCTTC. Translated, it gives CASKRDNNEQFF.

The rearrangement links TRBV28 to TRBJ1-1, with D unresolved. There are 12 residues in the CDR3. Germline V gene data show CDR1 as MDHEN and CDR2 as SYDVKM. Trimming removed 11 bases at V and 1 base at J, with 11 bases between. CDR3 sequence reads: CAGSWTNTEAFF. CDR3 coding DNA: TGTGCCGGATCCTGGACGAACACTGAAGCTTTCTTT.

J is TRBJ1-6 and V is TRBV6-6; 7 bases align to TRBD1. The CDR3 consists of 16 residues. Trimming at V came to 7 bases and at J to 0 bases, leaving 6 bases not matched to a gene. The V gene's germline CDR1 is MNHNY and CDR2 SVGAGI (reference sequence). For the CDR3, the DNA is TGTGCCAGCACCCCGACAGGGTTCTCCTATAATTCACCCCTCCACTTT. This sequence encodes CASTPTGFSYNSPLHF.

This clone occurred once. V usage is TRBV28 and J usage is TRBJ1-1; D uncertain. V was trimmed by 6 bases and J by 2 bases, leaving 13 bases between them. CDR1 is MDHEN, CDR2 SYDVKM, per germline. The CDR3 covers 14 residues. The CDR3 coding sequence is TGTGCCAGCAGGACCGGTAACAGAAACACTGAAGCTTTCTTT. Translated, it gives CASRTGNRNTEAFF.

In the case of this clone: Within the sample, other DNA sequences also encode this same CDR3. The CDR3 reads CAWSKQGPFSGNTIYF. CDR3 DNA sequence: TGTGCCTGGAGTAAACAGGGACCTTTCTCTGGAAACACCATATATTTT. The chain is built from TRBV30 and TRBJ1-3; D perhaps matches TRBD1 (6 bases). Germline V gene sequence: CDR1 GTSNPN, CDR2 SVGIG (reference sequence). This CDR3 contains 16 residues. Trimming stripped 2 bases from V and 0 bases from J, with 14 bases between.

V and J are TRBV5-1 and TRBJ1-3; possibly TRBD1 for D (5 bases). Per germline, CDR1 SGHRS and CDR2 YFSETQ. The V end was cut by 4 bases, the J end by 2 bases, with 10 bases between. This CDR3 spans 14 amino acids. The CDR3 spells CASSREGTGNTIYF. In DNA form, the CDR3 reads TGCGCCAGCAGCCGCGAGGGGACTGGAAACACCATATATTTT. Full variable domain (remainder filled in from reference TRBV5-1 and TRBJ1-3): KAGVTQTPRYLIKTRGQQVTLSCSPISGHRSVSWYQQTPGQGLQFLFEYFSETQRNKGNFPGRFSGRQFSNSRSEMNVSTLELGDSALYLCASSREGTGNTIYFGEGSWLTVV.

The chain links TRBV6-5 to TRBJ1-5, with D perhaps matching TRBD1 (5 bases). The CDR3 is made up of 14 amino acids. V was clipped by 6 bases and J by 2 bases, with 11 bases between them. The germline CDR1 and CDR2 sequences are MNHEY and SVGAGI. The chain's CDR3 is CASRTRGGNQPQHF. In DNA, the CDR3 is TGTGCCAGCAGGACGAGGGGAGGCAATCAGCCCCAGCATTTT.

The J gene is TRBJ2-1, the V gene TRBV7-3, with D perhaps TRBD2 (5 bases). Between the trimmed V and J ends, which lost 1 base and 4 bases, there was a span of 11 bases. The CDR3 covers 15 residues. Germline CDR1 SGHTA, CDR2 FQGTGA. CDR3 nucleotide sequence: TGTGCCAGCAGCTTAAATCCAACGGGGTACAATGAGCAGTTCTTC. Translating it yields CASSLNPTGYNEQFF.

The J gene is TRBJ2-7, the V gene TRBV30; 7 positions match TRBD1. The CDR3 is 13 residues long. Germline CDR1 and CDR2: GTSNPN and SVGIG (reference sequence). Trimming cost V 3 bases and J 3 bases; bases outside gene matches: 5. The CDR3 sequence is CAWRQGVYYEQYF. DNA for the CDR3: TGTGCCTGGAGGCAGGGGGTCTACTACGAGCAGTACTTC.

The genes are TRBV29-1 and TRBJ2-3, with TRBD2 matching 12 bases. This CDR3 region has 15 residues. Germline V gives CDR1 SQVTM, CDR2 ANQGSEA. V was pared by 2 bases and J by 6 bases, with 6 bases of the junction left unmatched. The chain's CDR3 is CSVELTSGGWDTQYF. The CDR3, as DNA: TGCAGCGTTGAACTCACTAGCGGGGGGTGGGATACGCAGTATTTT.

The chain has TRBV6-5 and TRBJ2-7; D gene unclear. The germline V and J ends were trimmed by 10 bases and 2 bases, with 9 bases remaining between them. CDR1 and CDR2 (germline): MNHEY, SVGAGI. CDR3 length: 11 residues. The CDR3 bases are TGTGCCACGACAAATACCTACGAGCAGTACTTC. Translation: CATTNTYEQYF.